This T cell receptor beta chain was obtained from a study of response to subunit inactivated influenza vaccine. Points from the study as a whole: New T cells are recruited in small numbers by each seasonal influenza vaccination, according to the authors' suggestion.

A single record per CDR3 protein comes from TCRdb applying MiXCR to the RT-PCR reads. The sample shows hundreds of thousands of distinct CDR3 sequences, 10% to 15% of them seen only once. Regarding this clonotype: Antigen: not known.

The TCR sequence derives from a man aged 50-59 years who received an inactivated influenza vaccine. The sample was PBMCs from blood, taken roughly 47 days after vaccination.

The CDR3 sequence: CASSLIGGGQGWTSGGNEQFF. DNA for the CDR3: TGTGCCAGCAGCTTAATCGGAGGCGGACAGGGGTGGACTAGCGGGGGGAATGAGCAGTTCTTC. V is TRBV11-1 and J is TRBJ2-1; TRBD2 aligns across 14 bases. CDR3 length: 21 residues. The V gene end was trimmed by 2 bases and the J gene end by 7 bases; junction bases not matched to a gene: 19. Looked up from germline, CDR1 is SGHAT and CDR2 is FQDESV (reference sequence).